This T cell receptor beta chain is drawn from a study of metastatic and nonmetastatic thyroid tumors (dated by TCRdb to the early 2020s). For context, the study as a whole: Repertoires from peripheral blood and from tumor or nodule tissue samples of malignant and benign thyroid patients were compared.

Library preparation was by PCR. Sequencing took place on an Illumina HiSeq 4000. High-throughput sequencing was used to profile the TCR beta-chain CDR3 region of every patient. Regarding the original processing steps: A classifier to discriminate distant-metastatic papillary thyroid cancer patients was built from CDR3 differences across clinicopathological groups. Repertoire diversity was assessed with the Shannon index, and tumor-blood repertoire similarity with the Morisita-Horn index. TCRdb itself trimmed the public reads at Q25 with fastp, ran MiXCR and retained productive beta chains. TCRdb's processing, not the study's, gives the V and J calls here. This sample has about 93,000 clones in its table, and about 13% of those were observed once. Around 11% of the sample goes to the ten largest clones. This clone was detected ten times or more. Which antigen it targets is not known. The input lacks base qualities; no much larger clone sits a single base away.

Summary of the overall study and its limitations: In both blood and tumor samples, malignant tumors were reported to have significantly higher TCR beta diversity than benign nodules.

The CDR1 and CDR2 encoded by the germline V gene are MNHEY and SVGEGT. The CDR3 starts with the cysteine, ends with the phenylalanine, and has 15 residues. The entry retains the CDR3 DNA only, 45 bases that are in frame from base 1. Relative to germline, V is 6 bases shorter and J is 1 base shorter, with 13 bases between their ends. Before undergoing thyroid surgery, none of the patients had been given any kind of treatment. The study retrospectively analysed patient clinical samples collected from about 2012 to 2018 using T-cell receptor beta sequencing. This receptor was obtained from a female donor with papillary thyroid cancer or a benign thyroid nodule (not recorded which). Some clones in this sample may be carry-over from other donors' samples. Sequenced sample: blood. The chain was built from TRBV6-2 or TRBV6-3 and TRBJ2-1; the D gene is possibly TRBD1, with 5 bases matching. The CDR3 amino acid sequence is: CASRQGAGSYNEQFF. The DNA reads TGTGCCAGCAGGCAAGGGGCAGGGTCCTACAATGAGCAGTTCTTC.